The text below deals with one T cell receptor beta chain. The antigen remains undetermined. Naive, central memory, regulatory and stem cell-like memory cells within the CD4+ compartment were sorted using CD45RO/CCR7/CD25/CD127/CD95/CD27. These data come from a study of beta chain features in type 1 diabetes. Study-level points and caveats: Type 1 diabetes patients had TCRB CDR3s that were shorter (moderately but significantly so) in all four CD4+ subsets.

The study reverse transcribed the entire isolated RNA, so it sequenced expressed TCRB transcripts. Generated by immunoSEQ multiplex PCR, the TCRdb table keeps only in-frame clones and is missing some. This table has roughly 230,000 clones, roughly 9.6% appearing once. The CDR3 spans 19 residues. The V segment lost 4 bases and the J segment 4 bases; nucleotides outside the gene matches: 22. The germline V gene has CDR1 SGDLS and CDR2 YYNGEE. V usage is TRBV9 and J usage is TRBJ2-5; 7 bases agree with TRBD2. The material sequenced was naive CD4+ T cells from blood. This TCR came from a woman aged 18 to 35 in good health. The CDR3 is CASSPPVGGSSPWAETQYF. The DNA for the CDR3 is TGTGCCAGCAGCCCCCCCGTGGGAGGGTCATCACCTTGGGCAGAGACCCAGTACTTC.